Presented here are 27 T cell receptor beta chains from one specimen sequenced in a study of beta chain features in type 1 diabetes. Their antigens are not known. What was sequenced were expressed TCRB transcripts, since all of the isolated RNA had been reverse transcribed. The method was immunoSEQ multiplex PCR; TCRdb's version includes in-frame clones alone and lacks a portion of them. The sample includes 600,000 to 700,000 clones, under 15% of them seen just once. Study conclusions and caveats: In all four CD4+ subsets, TCRB CDR3 length was significantly, moderately reduced in type 1 diabetes.

Sequencing was done on a sample of naive CD4+ T cells from blood. Receptors were obtained from a man younger than 40 with type 1 diabetes.

This clone has more than one count but fewer than ten. The rearrangement joins TRBV4-3 to TRBJ1-1; D perhaps matches TRBD1 (5 bases). The ends were cut back, 0 bases at V and 0 bases at J, with 14 bases in the middle. CDR3 length: 17 residues. The germline CDR1 and CDR2 sequences are LGHNA and YSLEER. The CDR3 spells CASSQEAWGRMNTEAFF. CDR3 nucleotides: TGCGCCAGCAGCCAAGAGGCCTGGGGCAGGATGAACACTGAAGCTTTCTTT.

V gene TRBV5-1 combines with J gene TRBJ2-7; 10 bases map to TRBD2. Germline V gene lookup returns CDR1 SGHRS and CDR2 YFSETQ. V was clipped by 0 bases and J by 2 bases; unmatched bases: 14. The CDR3 contains 19 residues. The CDR3 sequence: CASSLGPSGGSLGAYEQYF. Written as DNA, the CDR3 is TGCGCCAGCAGCTTGGGGCCTAGCGGGGGAAGTCTCGGCGCCTACGAGCAGTACTTC. The full variable domain, its missing parts supplied by reference TRBV5-1 and TRBJ2-7, is KAGVTQTPRYLIKTRGQQVTLSCSPISGHRSVSWYQQTPGQGLQFLFEYFSETQRNKGNFPGRFSGRQFSNSRSEMNVSTLELGDSALYLCASSLGPSGGSLGAYEQYFGPGTRLTVT.

The sample holds a few counts of this clone. The chain couples TRBV30 to TRBJ2-3; D possibly corresponds to TRBD2 (6 bases). This CDR3 region has 17 residues. CDR1 GTSNPN and CDR2 SVGIG come from the germline V gene (reference sequence). V lost 1 base and J 2 bases, leaving 19 bases between the germline ends. This CDR3 is CAWSAFGRSGYTDTQYF. In nucleotides, the CDR3 is TGTGCCTGGAGTGCCTTCGGTAGAAGCGGGTACACAGATACGCAGTATTTT.

This clone was seen only a few times. The chain carries TRBV25-1 and TRBJ1-5, with D unresolved. Germline values: CDR1 MGHDK, CDR2 SYGVNS. The CDR3 extends over 12 amino acids. Trimming stripped 3 bases from V and 7 bases from J, with 7 bases between. The CDR3 reads CASSDRGQPQHF. The DNA for the CDR3 is TGTGCCAGCAGTGATCGAGGGCAGCCCCAGCATTTT.

This clone was seen a handful of times. The chain uses TRBV30 and TRBJ2-3, with unresolved D. The V gene's germline CDR1 is GTSNPN and CDR2 SVGIG (reference sequence). CDR3 length equals 13 residues. Trimming took off 0 bases at V and 5 bases at J, with 9 bases between the two ends. The DNA of the CDR3 is TGTGCCTGGAGTGTAGTCTCCCAAGATACGCAGTATTTT. It translates to CAWSVVSQDTQYF.

V is TRBV18 and J is TRBJ1-5; D unclear. CDR3 size: 15 residues. Germline lookup yields CDR1 KGHSH and CDR2 LQKENI. Trimming left V 4 bases short and J 4 bases short, with 14 bases between. The CDR3 protein is CASSQTQTLNQPQHF. CDR3 sequence (DNA): TGTGCCAGCTCACAAACACAGACACTAAATCAGCCCCAGCATTTT.

This clone was detected only a few times. The chain couples TRBV11-1 to TRBJ1-2; 9 nucleotides align to TRBD1. Germline-derived CDR1 and CDR2 are SGHAT and FQDESV (reference sequence). The junction had 3 bases not matched to a gene; V was cut back by 5 bases and J by 2 bases. The CDR3 sequence is 14 residues long. The CDR3 here is CASSIGQGNYGYTF. Here the CDR3 DNA reads TGTGCCAGCAGCATAGGACAGGGGAACTATGGCTACACCTTC.

This rearrangement joins TRBV2 to TRBJ2-3; no firm D call. V was trimmed by 11 bases and J by 6 bases, leaving 9 bases between them. The CDR3 is made up of 10 amino acids. Germline V gives CDR1 SNHLY, CDR2 FYNNEI. The CDR3 sequence: CAVVGDTQYF. For the CDR3, the DNA is TGTGCCGTCGTCGGGGATACGCAGTATTTT.

This clone was seen a handful of times. V is TRBV7-3 and J is TRBJ2-2, with D possibly TRBD2 on 5 matching bases. V was pared by 2 bases and J by 4 bases, with 11 bases between. Per the germline V gene, CDR1 is SGHTA and CDR2 is FQGTGA. There are 15 residues in the CDR3. In nucleotides, the CDR3 is TGTGCCAGCAGCTTATGGGGAGAAGGCACCGGGGAGCTGTTTTTT. Translation: CASSLWGEGTGELFF.

This clone occurred a few times. The chain is built from TRBV7-2 and TRBJ2-7, with TRBD1 matching 8 bases. The CDR3 sequence is 13 residues long. Germline V lookup: CDR1 SGHTA, CDR2 FQGNSA. Trimming removed 5 bases from V and 3 bases from J; junction bases left unmatched: 3. The CDR3 region is CASSKDRDYEQYF. CDR3 in DNA: TGTGCCAGCAGCAAGGACAGGGACTACGAGCAGTACTTC.

There are a few counts of this clone. This sequence joins TRBV25-1 and TRBJ2-2; 9 bases are shared with TRBD1. CDR3 length: 18 amino acids. Germline V lookup: CDR1 MGHDK, CDR2 SYGVNS. V gave up 3 bases and J gave up 3 bases; unmatched junction bases: 11. The CDR3 reads CASSDLPGQGVDTGELFF. The CDR3 DNA follows: TGTGCCAGCAGTGATCTACCGGGACAGGGTGTCGACACCGGGGAGCTGTTTTTT.

This chain links TRBV6-5 with TRBJ2-3; 7 nucleotides line up with TRBD2. This CDR3 spans 13 amino acids. V was pared by 6 bases and J by 14 bases, with 14 bases of the junction left unmatched. Germline CDR1 and CDR2: MNHEY and SVGAGI. DNA of the CDR3: TGTGCCAGCAGACTTAGCGGGTCTCAACTTCTGTATTTT. This codes for CASRLSGSQLLYF.

A few counts support this clone. Other nucleotide sequences in the sample specify the same CDR3. This chain connects TRBV9 to TRBJ1-1, with a tentative D call TRBD1 (5 bases). V shed 0 bases and J shed 0 bases, with 9 bases lying between them. This CDR3 region has 15 residues. Germline lookup yields CDR1 SGDLS and CDR2 YYNGEE. This CDR3 is CASSVGAGLNTEAFF. The CDR3 DNA is TGTGCCAGCAGCGTAGGGGCAGGGCTGAACACTGAAGCTTTCTTT. The variable domain in full, with the rest retrieved from reference TRBV9 and TRBJ1-1, is DSGVTQTPKHLITATGQRVTLRCSPRSGDLSVYWYQQSLDQGLQFLIQYYNGEERAKGNILERFSAQQFPDLHSELNLSSLELGDSALYFCASSVGAGLNTEAFFGQGTRLTVV.

The rearrangement links TRBV2 to TRBJ1-5; D might be TRBD1 (5 bases). Trimming stripped 4 bases from V and 7 bases from J, with 14 bases between. Germline V CDR1 and CDR2: SNHLY, FYNNEI. The CDR3 runs 14 residues. CDR3 bases: TGTGCCAGCAGTGGGGGGAACCAGGACCAGCCCCAGCATTTT. Residues: CASSGGNQDQPQHF.

The chain joins TRBV9 to TRBJ1-6, with D possibly matching TRBD1 (6 bases). The CDR3 runs 14 residues. V lost 0 bases to trimming and J lost 8 bases, with 9 bases between them. Germline values: CDR1 SGDLS, CDR2 YYNGEE. Written as DNA, the CDR3 is TGTGCCAGCAGCGTAGCAGGGGCGGATTCACCCCTCCACTTT. Its translation: CASSVAGADSPLHF. Drawing the rest from reference TRBV9 and TRBJ1-6, the complete variable domain is DSGVTQTPKHLITATGQRVTLRCSPRSGDLSVYWYQQSLDQGLQFLIQYYNGEERAKGNILERFSAQQFPDLHSELNLSSLELGDSALYFCASSVAGADSPLHFGNGTRLTVT.

J is TRBJ2-4 and V is TRBV6-5; D gene ambiguous. The CDR3 is 16 residues long. V was shortened by 2 bases and J by 1 base, with 12 bases between the two germline ends. Germline V gene lookup returns CDR1 MNHEY and CDR2 SVGAGI. The CDR3 here is CASSYGPSRAKNIQYF. The CDR3 DNA reads as TGTGCCAGCAGTTACGGGCCTTCGAGGGCCAAAAACATTCAGTACTTC.

The V gene is TRBV5-4, the J gene TRBJ2-6; D unclear. The germline gives CDR1 SGHNT, CDR2 YYREEE (reference sequence). Deletions cut 3 bases from V and 0 bases from J, with 13 bases between. The CDR3 extends over 17 amino acids. The chain's CDR3 is CASSSPEALSGANVLTF. The CDR3 nucleotides are TGTGCCAGCAGCTCCCCAGAGGCTCTCTCTGGGGCCAACGTCCTGACTTTC.

The gene calls are TRBV19 and TRBJ1-2; unclear D gene. Trimming stripped 3 bases from V and 2 bases from J, with 10 bases between. Germline V lookup: CDR1 LNHDA, CDR2 SQIVND (reference sequence). This CDR3 is 14 amino acids long. The CDR3 loop is CASSISAFNYGYTF. CDR3 DNA sequence: TGTGCCAGTAGTATTTCGGCGTTCAACTATGGCTACACCTTC.

The J gene is TRBJ1-1, the V gene TRBV5-1, with TRBD1 matching 8 bases. The CDR3 totals 14 residues. The germline V gene encodes CDR1 SGHRS and CDR2 YFSETQ. J was trimmed by 4 bases and V by 4 bases; bases with no gene match: 6. The CDR3 sequence: CASSGATGGTEAFF. CDR3 nucleotide sequence: TGCGCCAGCAGCGGGGCTACAGGGGGCACTGAAGCTTTCTTT.

CDR3 amino acids: CATSREMGRGVNQPQHF. DNA for the CDR3: TGTGCCACCAGCAGAGAGATGGGACGGGGGGTCAATCAGCCCCAGCATTTT. V is TRBV15 and J is TRBJ1-5, with D possibly being TRBD1 (5 bases). V was clipped by 0 bases and J by 3 bases, with 15 bases between them. Germline V CDR1 and CDR2: LNHNV, YYDKDF (reference sequence). There are 17 residues in the CDR3.

A few counts support this clone. DNA of the CDR3: TGTGCCAGCAGGGCGATTGCAGGGAGCAATGAGCAGTTCTTC. Its protein is CASRAIAGSNEQFF. The J gene is TRBJ2-1, the V gene TRBV7-9; the D call may be TRBD1 or TRBD2 (5 bases each). V was cut by 6 bases and J by 6 bases, with 15 bases left in between. CDR3 length: 14 amino acids. The germline V gene encodes CDR1 SEHNR and CDR2 FQNEAQ (reference sequence).

The J gene is TRBJ2-3, the V gene TRBV5-1; D is unresolved. The CDR3 length is 12 residues. The germline V gene has CDR1 SGHRS and CDR2 YFSETQ. Trimming pared 7 bases from V and 4 bases from J, leaving 10 bases between. The CDR3 loop reads CASSVRSDTQYF. The CDR3 DNA sequence: TGCGCCAGCTCGGTTCGTTCAGATACGCAGTATTTT.

The chain is built from TRBV29-1 and TRBJ2-7, with 7 bases fitting TRBD2. J gave up 4 bases and V 4 bases, and 7 bases lay outside the gene matches. The CDR3 runs 13 residues. The germline CDR1 and CDR2 sequences are SQVTM and ANQGSEA. In nucleotides, the CDR3 is TGCAGCGTTGGGACTAGACAGATTTACGAGCAGTACTTC. Translation: CSVGTRQIYEQYF.

The CDR3 coding sequence is TGCAGCGTTGGACCTTCGCATGGCTACACCTTC. Protein sequence: CSVGPSHGYTF. This chain links TRBV29-1 with TRBJ1-2; D is uncertain. CDR1 SQVTM and CDR2 ANQGSEA come from the germline V gene. The CDR3 is made up of 11 amino acids. Trimming stripped 4 bases from V and 6 bases from J, with 9 bases between. The whole variable domain, filled in from reference TRBV29-1 and TRBJ1-2, reads SAVISQKPSRDICQRGTSLTIQCQVDSQVTMMFWYRQQPGQSLTLIATANQGSEATYESGFVIDKFPISRPNLTFSTLTVSNMSPEDSSIYLCSVGPSHGYTFGSGTRLTVV.

This clone has only a few counts. J is TRBJ2-3 and V is TRBV6-5; D might be TRBD1 (5 bases). CDR3 length: 14 residues. CDR1 is MNHEY, CDR2 SVGAGI, per germline. V was shortened by 2 bases and J by 5 bases, with 11 bases between the two germline ends. DNA of the CDR3: TGTGCCAGCAGTTACACAGGAGAAGGAGATACGCAGTATTTT. Encoded protein: CASSYTGEGDTQYF.

The V call is TRBV5-6, the J call TRBJ2-2; no reliable D call. CDR3 length equals 13 residues. Germline assignment: CDR1 SGHDT and CDR2 YYEEEE. Trimming shortened V by 6 bases and J by 1 base, and 7 bases separated the two germline ends. The CDR3 region has the DNA TGTGCCAGCATGAAGTTGAACACCGGGGAGCTGTTTTTT. Protein sequence: CASMKLNTGELFF.

The sample holds a few counts of this clone. This chain joins TRBV7-2 and TRBJ2-7; no firm D call. The V gene lost 3 bases and the J gene lost 5 bases, with 11 bases spanning the gap. CDR3 size: 13 residues. Per the germline V gene, CDR1 is SGHTA and CDR2 is FQGNSA. CDR3 sequence reads: CASSFRPSDEQYF. DNA of the CDR3: TGTGCCAGCAGCTTCCGCCCTTCCGACGAGCAGTACTTC.